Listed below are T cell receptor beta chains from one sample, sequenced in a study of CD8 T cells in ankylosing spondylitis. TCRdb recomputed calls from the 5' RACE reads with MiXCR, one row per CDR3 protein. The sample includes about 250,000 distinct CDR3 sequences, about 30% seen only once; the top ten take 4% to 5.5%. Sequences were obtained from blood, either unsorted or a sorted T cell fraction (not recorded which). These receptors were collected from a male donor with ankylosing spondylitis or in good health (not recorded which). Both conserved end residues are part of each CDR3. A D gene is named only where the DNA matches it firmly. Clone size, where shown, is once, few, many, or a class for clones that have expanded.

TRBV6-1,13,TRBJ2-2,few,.,TGTGCCAGCAGGAGAGGACAGCCCGGGGAGCTGTTTTTT,CASRRGQPGELFF
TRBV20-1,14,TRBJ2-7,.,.,TGCAGTGCCCCTCGGACCGGGAGTAACTACGAGCAGTACTTC,CSAPRTGSNYEQYF
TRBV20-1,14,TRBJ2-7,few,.,TGCAGTGCTTCTAAGCCCCTAGGAGTTTACGAGCAGTACTTC,CSASKPLGVYEQYF
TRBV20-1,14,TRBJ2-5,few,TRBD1,TGCAGTGCTAGTTTAACAGGGGGCAGGAAGACCCAGTACTTC,CSASLTGGRKTQYF
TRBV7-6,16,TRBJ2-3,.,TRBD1,TGTGCCAGCAGCTTGACCGGGACAGGGGGCACAGATACGCAGTATTTT,CASSLTGTGGTDTQYF
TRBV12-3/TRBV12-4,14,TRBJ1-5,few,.,TGTGCCAGCAGTTTGGGAGGGAACGGTCAGCCCCAGCATTTT,CASSLGGNGQPQHF
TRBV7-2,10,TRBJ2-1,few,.,TGTGCCAGCAGCTTAGCCAGGCAGTTCTTC,CASSLARQFF
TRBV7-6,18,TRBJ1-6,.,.,TGTGCCAGCAGCTTGACCCAGGGTCAGGGCTCCTATAATTCACCCCTCCACTTT,CASSLTQGQGSYNSPLHF
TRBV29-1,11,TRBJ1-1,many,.,TGCAGCGTTCCGGGGAACACTGAAGCTTTCTTT,CSVPGNTEAFF
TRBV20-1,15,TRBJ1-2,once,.,TGCAGTGCTAGAGATCCCCAGGGCATTTTCTATGGCTACACCTTC,CSARDPQGIFYGYTF
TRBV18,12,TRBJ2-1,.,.,TGTGCCAGCTCACCTTTAGGGAATGAGCAGTTCTTC,CASSPLGNEQFF
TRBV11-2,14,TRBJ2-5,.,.,TGTGCCAGCAGCCACTCCAGGGGGGTGAAGACCCAGTACTTC,CASSHSRGVKTQYF
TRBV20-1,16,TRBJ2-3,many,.,TGCAGTGCTAGAGAGCGCCGGGACTCCCTTCCAGATACGCAGTATTTT,CSARERRDSLPDTQYF
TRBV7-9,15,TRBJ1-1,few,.,TGTGCCAGCAGCTCCCCGGGGACCGATGAACCCGAAGCTTTCTTT,CASSSPGTDEPEAFF